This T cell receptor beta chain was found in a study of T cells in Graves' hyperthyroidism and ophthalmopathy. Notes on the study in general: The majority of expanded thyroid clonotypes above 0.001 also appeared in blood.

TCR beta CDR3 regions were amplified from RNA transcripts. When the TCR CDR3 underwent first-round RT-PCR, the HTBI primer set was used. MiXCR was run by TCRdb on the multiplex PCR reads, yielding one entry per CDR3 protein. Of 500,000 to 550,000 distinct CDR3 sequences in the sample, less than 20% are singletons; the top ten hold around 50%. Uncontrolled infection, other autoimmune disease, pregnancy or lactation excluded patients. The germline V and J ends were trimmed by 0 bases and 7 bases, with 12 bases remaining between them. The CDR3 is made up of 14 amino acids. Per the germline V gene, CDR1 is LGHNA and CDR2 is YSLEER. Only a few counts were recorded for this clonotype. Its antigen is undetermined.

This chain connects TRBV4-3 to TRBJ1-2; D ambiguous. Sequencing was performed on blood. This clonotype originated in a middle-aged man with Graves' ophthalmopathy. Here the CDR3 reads CASSQEAGTFGYTF. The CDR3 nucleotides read TGCGCCAGCAGCCAAGAGGCAGGCACCTTTGGCTACACCTTC.